The T cell receptor (beta chain) described here comes from a study of T cells in Graves' hyperthyroidism and ophthalmopathy. Study-wide results and limits: Most expanded thyroid clonotypes above 0.001 recurred in blood. Ophthalmopathy and stable hyperthyroidism were told apart by a 13 V-J model.

Regarding this clonotype: What it recognizes is unknown.

The germline gives CDR1 MGHRA, CDR2 YSYEKL. The V segment lost 5 bases and the J segment 6 bases; nucleotides outside the gene matches: 7. This CDR3 has 15 residues. Amplification of TCR beta CDR3 regions was performed using RNA transcripts as template. The HTBI primer set was used in a first-round RT-PCR of the TCR CDR3. From the multiplex PCR reads, TCRdb called clonotypes with MiXCR, one entry per CDR3 protein. The sample consists of a few hundred thousand distinct CDR3 sequences, roughly 13% of them appearing once. Patients aged 18 to 65 had newly diagnosed hyperthyroidism that had lasted under 2 months. At first hyperthyroidism diagnosis, before any ophthalmopathy symptoms, the blood sample was collected.

Sequencing was carried out using blood. This clonotype was sampled from a man aged 30-40 years with Graves' hyperthyroidism that later progressed to Graves' ophthalmopathy. The rearrangement joins TRBV4-1 to TRBJ2-2, with 9 bases matching TRBD1. The CDR3 sequence: CASSKDRGSPGELFF. The CDR3 nucleotides are TGCGCCAGCAGCAAGGACAGGGGAAGTCCCGGGGAGCTGTTTTTT.